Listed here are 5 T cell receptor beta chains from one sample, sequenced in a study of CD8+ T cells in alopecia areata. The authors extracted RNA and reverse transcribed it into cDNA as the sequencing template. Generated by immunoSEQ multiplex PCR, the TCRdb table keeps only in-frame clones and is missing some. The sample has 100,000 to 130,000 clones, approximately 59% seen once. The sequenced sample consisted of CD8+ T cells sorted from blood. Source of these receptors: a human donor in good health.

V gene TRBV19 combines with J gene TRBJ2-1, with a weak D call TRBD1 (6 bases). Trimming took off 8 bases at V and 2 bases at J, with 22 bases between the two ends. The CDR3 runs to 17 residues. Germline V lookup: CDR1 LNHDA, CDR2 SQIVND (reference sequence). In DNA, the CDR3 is TGTGCCAGTGATGTAGTAGAAGACAGGTGGACCTACAATGAGCAGTTCTTC. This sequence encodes CASDVVEDRWTYNEQFF.

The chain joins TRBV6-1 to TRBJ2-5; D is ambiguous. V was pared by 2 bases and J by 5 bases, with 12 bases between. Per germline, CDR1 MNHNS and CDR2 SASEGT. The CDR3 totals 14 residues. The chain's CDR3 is CASSERIGRETQYF. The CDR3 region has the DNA TGTGCCAGCAGTGAAAGGATAGGGCGGGAGACCCAGTACTTC.

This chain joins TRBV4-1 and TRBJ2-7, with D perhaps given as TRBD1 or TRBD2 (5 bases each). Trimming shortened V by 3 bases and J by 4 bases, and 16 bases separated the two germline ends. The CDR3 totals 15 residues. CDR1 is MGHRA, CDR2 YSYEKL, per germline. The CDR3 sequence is CASSHGPGRNYEQYF. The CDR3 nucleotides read TGCGCCAGCAGCCACGGACCGGGACGGAATTACGAGCAGTACTTC.

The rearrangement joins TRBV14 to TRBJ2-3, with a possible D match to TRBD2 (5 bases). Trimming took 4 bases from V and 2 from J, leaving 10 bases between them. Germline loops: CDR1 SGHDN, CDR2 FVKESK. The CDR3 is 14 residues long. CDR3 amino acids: CASSPQRHTDTQYF. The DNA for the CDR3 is TGTGCCAGCAGCCCACAGCGGCACACAGATACGCAGTATTTT.

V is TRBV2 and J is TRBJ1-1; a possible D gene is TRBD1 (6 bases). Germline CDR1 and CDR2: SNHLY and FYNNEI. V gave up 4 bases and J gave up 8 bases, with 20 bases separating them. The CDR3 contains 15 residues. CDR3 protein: CASSVSHGGTPEAFF. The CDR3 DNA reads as TGTGCCAGCAGTGTTAGCCACGGGGGGACACCCGAAGCTTTCTTT.